The 2 T cell receptor beta chains presented below share a single source sample, sequenced in a study of cytomegalovirus exposure and HLA in healthy donors. Vbeta (60) and Jbeta (13) primers were used in the PCR. Libraries were prepared by immunoSEQ multiplex PCR; TCRdb keeps only in-frame clonotypes and omits some of them. The sample has 150,000 or so clones, approximately 80% seen once. The material sequenced was PBMCs. The receptors originated from a man aged 50-59 years in good health and CMV-seronegative.

This clone was counted a few times. The chain joins TRBV6-1 to TRBJ2-7; D call uncertain. With 7 bases removed from V and 3 bases from J, the gap between germline ends came to 13 bases. The germline V gene encodes CDR1 MNHNS and CDR2 SASEGT. The CDR3 extends over 13 amino acids. CDR3: CASTISKDYEQYF. The CDR3 nucleotides are TGTGCCAGCACTATCTCCAAAGACTACGAGCAGTACTTC.

The chain uses TRBV5-7 and TRBJ2-7, with TRBD1 as a possible D gene (7 bases). TRBV5-7 is labeled an ORF, and its function is uncertain. This CDR3 region has 15 residues. The V end lost 5 bases, the J end lost 0 bases, and 15 bases lay between the germline ends. CDR3 coding DNA: TGTGCCAGCAGACCCGCGGGACAGAGCTCCTACGAGCAGTACTTC. Protein product: CASRPAGQSSYEQYF.